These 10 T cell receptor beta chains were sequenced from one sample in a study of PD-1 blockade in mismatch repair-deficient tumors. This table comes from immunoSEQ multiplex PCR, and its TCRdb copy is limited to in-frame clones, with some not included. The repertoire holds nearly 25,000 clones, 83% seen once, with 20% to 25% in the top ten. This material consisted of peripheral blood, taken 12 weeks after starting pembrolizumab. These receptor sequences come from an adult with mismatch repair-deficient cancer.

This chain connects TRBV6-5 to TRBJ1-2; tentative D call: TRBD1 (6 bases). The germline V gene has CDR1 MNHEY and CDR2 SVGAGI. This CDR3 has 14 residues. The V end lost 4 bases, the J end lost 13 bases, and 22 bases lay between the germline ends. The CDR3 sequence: CASSSKTGSIRCTF. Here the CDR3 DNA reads TGTGCCAGCAGTTCAAAGACAGGATCCATCCGGTGCACCTTC.

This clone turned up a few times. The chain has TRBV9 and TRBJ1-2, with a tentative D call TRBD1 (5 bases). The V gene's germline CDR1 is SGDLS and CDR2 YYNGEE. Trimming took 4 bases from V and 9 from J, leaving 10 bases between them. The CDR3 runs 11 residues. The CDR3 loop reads CASSSGPSYTF. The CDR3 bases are TGTGCCAGCAGCTCGGGGCCTAGCTACACCTTC.

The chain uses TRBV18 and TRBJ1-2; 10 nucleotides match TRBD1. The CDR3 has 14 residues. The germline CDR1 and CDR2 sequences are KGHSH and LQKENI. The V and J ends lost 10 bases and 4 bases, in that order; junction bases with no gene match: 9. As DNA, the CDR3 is TGTGCCACCAGTCGACAGGGGGCTATCTATGGCTACACCTTC. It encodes CATSRQGAIYGYTF.

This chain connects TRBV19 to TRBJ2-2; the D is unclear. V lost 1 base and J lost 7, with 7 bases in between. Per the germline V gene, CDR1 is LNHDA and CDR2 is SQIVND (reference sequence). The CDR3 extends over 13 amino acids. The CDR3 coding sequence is TGTGCCAGTAGTATAGGACGGCTCGGGGAGCTGTTTTTT. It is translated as CASSIGRLGELFF.

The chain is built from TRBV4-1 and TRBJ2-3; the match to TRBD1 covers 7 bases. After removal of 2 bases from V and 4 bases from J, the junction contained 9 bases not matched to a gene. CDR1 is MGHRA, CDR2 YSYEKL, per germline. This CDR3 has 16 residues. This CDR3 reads CASSQLTQGPSDTQYF. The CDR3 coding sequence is TGCGCCAGCAGCCAACTGACACAGGGGCCCTCAGATACGCAGTATTTT.

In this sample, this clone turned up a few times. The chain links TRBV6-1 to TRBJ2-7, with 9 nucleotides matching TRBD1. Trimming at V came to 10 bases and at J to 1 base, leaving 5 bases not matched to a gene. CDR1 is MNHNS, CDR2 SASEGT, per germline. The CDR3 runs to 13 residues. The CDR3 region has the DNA TGTGCCACCGCGGACAGGGGATCCTACGAGCAGTACTTC. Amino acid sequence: CATADRGSYEQYF.

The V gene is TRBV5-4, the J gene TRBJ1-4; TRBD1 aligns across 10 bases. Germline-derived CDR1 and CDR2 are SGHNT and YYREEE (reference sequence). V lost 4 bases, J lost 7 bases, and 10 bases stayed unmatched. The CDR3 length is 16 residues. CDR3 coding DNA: TGTGCCAGCAGCCAAGATACCGGGACAGGGGTTGAAAAACTGTTTTTT. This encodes CASSQDTGTGVEKLFF.

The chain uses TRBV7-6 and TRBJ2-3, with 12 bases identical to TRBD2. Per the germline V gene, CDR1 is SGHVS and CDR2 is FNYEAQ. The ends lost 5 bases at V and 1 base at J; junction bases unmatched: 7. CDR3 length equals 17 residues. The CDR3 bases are TGTGCCAGCAGCCCCCGACTAGCGGGAGCTGGCACAGATACGCAGTATTTT. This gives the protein CASSPRLAGAGTDTQYF.

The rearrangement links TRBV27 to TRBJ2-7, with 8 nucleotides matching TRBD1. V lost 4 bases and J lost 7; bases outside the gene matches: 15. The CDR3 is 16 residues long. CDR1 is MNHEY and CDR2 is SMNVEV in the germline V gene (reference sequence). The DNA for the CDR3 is TGTGCCAGCAGTTCCCGATTTGGGGCAGGGGGCCGAGAGCAGTACTTC. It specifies CASSSRFGAGGREQYF.

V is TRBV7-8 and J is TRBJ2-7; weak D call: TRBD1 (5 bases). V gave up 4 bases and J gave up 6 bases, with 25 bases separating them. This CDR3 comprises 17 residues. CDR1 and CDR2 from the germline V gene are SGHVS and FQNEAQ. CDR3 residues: CASSCPGSTRVRCEQYF. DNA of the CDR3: TGTGCCAGCAGCTGCCCCGGGTCAACCAGGGTCCGTTGCGAGCAGTACTTC. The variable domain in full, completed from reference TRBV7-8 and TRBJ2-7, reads GAGVSQSPRYKVAKRGQDVALRCDPISGHVSLFWYQQALGQGPEFLTYFQNEAQLDKSGLPSDRFFAERPEGSVSTLKIQRTQQEDSAVYLCASSCPGSTRVRCEQYFGPGTRLTVT.